This T cell receptor beta chain emerged from a study of CD8 T cells in ankylosing spondylitis. MiXCR, applied by TCRdb to the 5' RACE reads, yields one record per CDR3 protein. The repertoire holds roughly 440,000 distinct CDR3 sequences, 15% to 20% seen once, with just over 1% in the top ten. Study outcomes and limitations: One TCR beta motif, made up of 7 or 8 highly homologous variants, appeared characteristic of ankylosing spondylitis blood.

This clonotype has more than one count but fewer than ten. No antigen is known for it. The CDR3 runs 12 residues. V lost 6 bases, J lost 3 bases, and 10 bases lay in between. Per the germline V gene, CDR1 is DFQATT and CDR2 is SNEGSKA (reference sequence). Specimen: blood, either unsorted or a sorted T cell fraction (not recorded which). The TCR sequence derives from a male donor with ankylosing spondylitis. The V gene is TRBV20-1, the J gene TRBJ2-3; D uncertain. The CDR3 loop is CSAGPETDTQYF. CDR3 bases: TGCAGTGCGGGCCCCGAGACAGATACGCAGTATTTT.